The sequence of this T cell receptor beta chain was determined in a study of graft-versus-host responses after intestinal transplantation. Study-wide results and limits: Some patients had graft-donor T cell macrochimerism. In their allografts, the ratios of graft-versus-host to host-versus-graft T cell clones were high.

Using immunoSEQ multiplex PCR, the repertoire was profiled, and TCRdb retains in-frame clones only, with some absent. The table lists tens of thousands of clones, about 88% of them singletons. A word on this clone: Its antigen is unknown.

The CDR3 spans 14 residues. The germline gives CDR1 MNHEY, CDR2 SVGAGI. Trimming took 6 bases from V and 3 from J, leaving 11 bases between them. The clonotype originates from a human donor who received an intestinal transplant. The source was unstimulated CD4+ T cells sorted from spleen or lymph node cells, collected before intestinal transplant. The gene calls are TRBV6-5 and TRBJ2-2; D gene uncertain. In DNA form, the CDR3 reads TGTGCCAGCAGCTCAACTTTGGACACCGGGGAGCTGTTTTTT. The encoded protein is CASSSTLDTGELFF.